The 8 T cell receptor beta chains in this list originate from one sample, sequenced in a study of blood T cell repertoires in COVID-19. Clones were sequenced by immunoSEQ multiplex PCR, and TCRdb holds only the in-frame ones, with some missing. The data show over 250,000 clones, about 89% seen once. Specimen: PBMCs or T cells enriched from blood (not recorded which). These receptors all stem from a woman aged 30 to 39 who had recovered from COVID-19.

This sequence joins TRBV5-4 and TRBJ1-4; 7 nucleotides line up with TRBD1. The CDR3 is 15 amino acids. The germline gives CDR1 SGHNT, CDR2 YYREEE (reference sequence). The J segment lost 8 bases and the V segment lost 0 bases, leaving 7 bases of the junction unmatched. The DNA of the CDR3 is TGTGCCAGCAGCTTGGCTGGCAGGGGGACCGAAAAACTGTTTTTT. Its translation: CASSLAGRGTEKLFF.

V is TRBV11-2 and J is TRBJ2-7, with D perhaps TRBD2 (5 bases). The V and J ends lost 4 bases and 4 bases respectively, with 14 bases between them. Germline values: CDR1 SGHAT, CDR2 FQNNGV. This CDR3 contains 14 residues. CDR3: CASSSSRGGYEQYF. As DNA, the CDR3 is TGTGCCAGCAGCTCCTCTCGGGGTGGTTACGAGCAGTACTTC.

The CDR3 bases are TGTGCCAGCAGTGAAAGGCGGACAGGGGCCTACGAGCAGTACTTC. This gives the protein CASSERRTGAYEQYF. The rearrangement joins TRBV2 to TRBJ2-7; 9 bases fit TRBD1. Germline lookup yields CDR1 SNHLY and CDR2 FYNNEI. The CDR3 loop spans 15 amino acids. V lost 2 bases and J lost 2; bases outside the gene matches: 4.

The genes are TRBV5-1 and TRBJ2-2, with a tentative D call TRBD1 (7 bases). The CDR3 contains 15 residues. Per germline, CDR1 SGHRS and CDR2 YFSETQ. V dropped 6 bases and J dropped 6 bases, with 18 bases sitting between them. The CDR3 nucleotides read TGCGCCAGCACCCCGATCCCCAGGGGGGCCGGGGAGCTGTTTTTT. Protein: CASTPIPRGAGELFF.

The chain is built from TRBV25-1 and TRBJ2-3; 12 bases line up with TRBD2. V was pared by 6 bases and J by 4 bases, with 11 bases of the junction left unmatched. In germline, CDR1 is MGHDK, CDR2 SYGVNS. The CDR3 length is 17 residues. CDR3 protein: CASRFPASGGEADTQYF. CDR3 DNA sequence: TGTGCCAGCAGGTTTCCGGCTAGCGGGGGGGAAGCAGATACGCAGTATTTT.

The chain joins TRBV5-4 to TRBJ2-7, with 12 bases lining up with TRBD2. This CDR3 spans 14 amino acids. The trim removed 4 bases at V and 5 bases at J, leaving 4 bases unmatched. Germline CDR1 SGHNT, CDR2 YYREEE (reference sequence). The CDR3: CASSPGLAGNEQYF. The CDR3 coding sequence is TGTGCCAGCAGCCCGGGACTAGCGGGCAACGAGCAGTACTTC.

The chain carries TRBV5-1 and TRBJ2-2; D not certain. V was cut by 2 bases and J by 1 base, with 6 bases left in between. The CDR3 runs to 14 residues. Germline-derived CDR1 and CDR2 are SGHRS and YFSETQ. The CDR3 nucleotides read TGCGCCAGCAGCTTAACGGGGAACACCGGGGAGCTGTTTTTT. Protein sequence: CASSLTGNTGELFF.

The CDR3 loop is CASTSASRTGWDGYTF. CDR3 sequence (DNA): TGTGCCAGTACCTCCGCATCGAGGACAGGGTGGGACGGCTACACCTTC. The chain combines TRBV19 with TRBJ1-2, with 8 bases fitting TRBD1. Germline V gene lookup returns CDR1 LNHDA and CDR2 SQIVND (reference sequence). V was clipped by 7 bases and J by 8 bases; unmatched bases: 18. There are 16 residues in the CDR3.